This T cell receptor beta chain was obtained from a study of blood T cell repertoires in COVID-19. Study-wide context: Acute and convalescent COVID-19 specimens originated in the United States, Italy and Spain.

As originally analysed: Researchers report that nucleated cell counts were estimated from reference gene primer amplification. Here immunoSEQ multiplex PCR was the method, and the copy in TCRdb shows in-frame clones only, minus some. V and J calls and clone size are those listed in that table; D and trimming were worked out from the DNA. Of around 65,000 clones detected, around 82% appear once; the ten largest clones hold about 15%. The CDR3 has 11 residues. With 8 bases clipped from V and 7 bases from J, the junction kept 2 bases outside the gene matches. The V gene's germline CDR1 is ENHRY and CDR2 SYGVKD.

This clonotype was sampled from a man aged 80 or over with active COVID-19. This sequence joins TRBV10-3 and TRBJ1-2, with 9 bases lining up with TRBD1. Sequencing was done on a sample of peripheral blood. The CDR3 DNA follows: TGTGCCATCGGGACAGGGTTTGGCTACACCTTC. Protein product: CAIGTGFGYTF.